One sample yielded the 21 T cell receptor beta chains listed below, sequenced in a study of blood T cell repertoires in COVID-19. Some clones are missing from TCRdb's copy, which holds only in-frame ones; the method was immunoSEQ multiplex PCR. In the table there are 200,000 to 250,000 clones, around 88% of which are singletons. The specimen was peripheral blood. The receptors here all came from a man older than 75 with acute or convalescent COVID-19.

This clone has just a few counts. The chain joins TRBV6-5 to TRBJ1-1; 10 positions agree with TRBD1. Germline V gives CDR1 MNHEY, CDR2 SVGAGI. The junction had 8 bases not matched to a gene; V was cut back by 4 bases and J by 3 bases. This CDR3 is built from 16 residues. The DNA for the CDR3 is TGTGCCAGCAGTTCTAGACAGGGGGCTTTAGACACTGAAGCTTTCTTT. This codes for CASSSRQGALDTEAFF.

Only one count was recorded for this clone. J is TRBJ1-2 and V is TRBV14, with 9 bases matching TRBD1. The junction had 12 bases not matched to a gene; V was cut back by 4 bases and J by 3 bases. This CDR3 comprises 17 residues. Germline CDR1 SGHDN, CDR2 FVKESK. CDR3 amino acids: CASSPRPGQGTHYGYTF. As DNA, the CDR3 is TGTGCCAGCAGCCCACGTCCGGGACAGGGAACTCACTATGGCTACACCTTC. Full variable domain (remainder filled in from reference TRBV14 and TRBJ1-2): EAGVTQFPSHSVIEKGQTVTLRCDPISGHDNLYWYRRVMGKEIKFLLHFVKESKQDESGMPNNRFLAERTGGTYSTLKVQPAELEDSGVYFCASSPRPGQGTHYGYTFGSGTRLTVV.

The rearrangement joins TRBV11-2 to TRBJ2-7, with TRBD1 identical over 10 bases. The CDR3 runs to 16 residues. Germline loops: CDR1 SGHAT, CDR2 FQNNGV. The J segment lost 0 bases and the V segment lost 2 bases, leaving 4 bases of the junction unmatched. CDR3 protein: CASSLTRTGGSYEQYF. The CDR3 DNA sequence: TGTGCCAGCAGCTTAACCCGGACAGGGGGCTCCTACGAGCAGTACTTC. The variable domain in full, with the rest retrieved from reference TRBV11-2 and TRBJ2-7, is EAGVAQSPRYKIIEKRQSVAFWCNPISGHATLYWYQQILGQGPKLLIQFQNNGVVDDSQLPKDRFSAERLKGVDSTLKIQPAKLEDSAVYLCASSLTRTGGSYEQYFGPGTRLTVT.

CDR3 DNA: TGTGCCACTTCAGGTTTCACTGAAGCTTTCTTT. Encoded protein: CATSGFTEAFF. The chain links TRBV12-3 or TRBV12-4 to TRBJ1-1; D remains unclear. The CDR3 length is 11 residues. The V end was cut by 10 bases, the J end by 4 bases, with 10 bases between.

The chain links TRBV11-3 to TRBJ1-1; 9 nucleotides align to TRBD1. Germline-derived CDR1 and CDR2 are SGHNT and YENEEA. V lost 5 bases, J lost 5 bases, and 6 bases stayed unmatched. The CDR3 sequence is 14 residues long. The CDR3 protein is CASSLGTGRTEAFF. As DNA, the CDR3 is TGTGCCAGCAGCCTCGGGACAGGGAGAACTGAAGCTTTCTTT.

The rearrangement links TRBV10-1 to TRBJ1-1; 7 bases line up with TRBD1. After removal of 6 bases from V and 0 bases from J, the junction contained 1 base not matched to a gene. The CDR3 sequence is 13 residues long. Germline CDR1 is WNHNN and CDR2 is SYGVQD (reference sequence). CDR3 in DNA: TGCGCCAGCAGGGGACAGATGAACACTGAAGCTTTCTTT. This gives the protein CASRGQMNTEAFF.

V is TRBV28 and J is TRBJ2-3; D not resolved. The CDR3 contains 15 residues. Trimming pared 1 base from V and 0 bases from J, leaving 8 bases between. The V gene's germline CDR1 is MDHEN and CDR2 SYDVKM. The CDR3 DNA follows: TGTGCCAGCAGTTTATTTTCCGGGAGCACAGATACGCAGTATTTT. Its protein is CASSLFSGSTDTQYF.

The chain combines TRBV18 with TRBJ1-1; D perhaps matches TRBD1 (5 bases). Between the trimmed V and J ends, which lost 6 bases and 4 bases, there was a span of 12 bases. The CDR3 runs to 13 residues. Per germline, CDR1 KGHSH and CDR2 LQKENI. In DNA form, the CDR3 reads TGTGCCAGCTCTCGGGGGGTCGGCACTGAAGCTTTCTTT. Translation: CASSRGVGTEAFF.

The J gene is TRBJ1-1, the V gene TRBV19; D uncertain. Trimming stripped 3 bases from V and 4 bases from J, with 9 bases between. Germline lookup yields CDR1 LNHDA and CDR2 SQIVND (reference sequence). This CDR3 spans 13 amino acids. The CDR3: CASSMRVRTEAFF. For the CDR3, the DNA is TGTGCCAGTAGTATGAGGGTGCGCACTGAAGCTTTCTTT.

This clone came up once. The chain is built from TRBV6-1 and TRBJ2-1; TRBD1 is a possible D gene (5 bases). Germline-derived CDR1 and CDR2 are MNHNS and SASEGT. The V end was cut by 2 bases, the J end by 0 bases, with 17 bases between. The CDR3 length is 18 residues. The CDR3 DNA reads TGTGCCAGCAGTGAAAGGAAGGGGCTTTCGAGCTCCTACAATGAGCAGTTCTTC. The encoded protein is CASSERKGLSSSYNEQFF.

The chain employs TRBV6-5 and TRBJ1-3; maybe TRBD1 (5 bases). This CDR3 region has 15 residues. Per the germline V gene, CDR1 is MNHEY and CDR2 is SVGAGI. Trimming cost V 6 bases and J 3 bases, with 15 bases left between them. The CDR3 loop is CASRVSRGSGNTIYF. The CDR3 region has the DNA TGTGCCAGCAGAGTTTCTCGGGGGAGTGGAAACACCATATATTTT.

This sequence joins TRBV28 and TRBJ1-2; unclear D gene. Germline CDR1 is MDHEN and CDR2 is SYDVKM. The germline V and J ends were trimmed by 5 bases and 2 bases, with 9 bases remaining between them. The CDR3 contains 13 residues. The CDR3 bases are TGTGCCAGCAGTCAAGGAGCGAACTATGGCTACACCTTC. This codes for CASSQGANYGYTF.

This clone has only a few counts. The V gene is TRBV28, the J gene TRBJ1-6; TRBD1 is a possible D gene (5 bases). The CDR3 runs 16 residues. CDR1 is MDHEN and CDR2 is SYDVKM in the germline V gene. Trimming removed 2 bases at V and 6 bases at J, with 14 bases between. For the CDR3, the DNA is TGTGCCAGCAGTTTAGTCGGGGGTGGAATTAATTCACCCCTCCACTTT. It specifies CASSLVGGGINSPLHF.

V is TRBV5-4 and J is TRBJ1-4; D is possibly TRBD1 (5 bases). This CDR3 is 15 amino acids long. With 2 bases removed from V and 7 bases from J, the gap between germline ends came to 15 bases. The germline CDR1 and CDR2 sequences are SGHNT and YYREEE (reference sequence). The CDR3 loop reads CASSLVTGRGEKLFF. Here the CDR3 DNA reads TGTGCCAGCAGCTTAGTTACGGGTAGGGGTGAAAAACTGTTTTTT. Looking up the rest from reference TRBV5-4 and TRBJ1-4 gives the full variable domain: ETGVTQSPTHLIKTRGQQVTLRCSSQSGHNTVSWYQQALGQGPQFIFQYYREEENGRGNFPPRFSGLQFPNYSSELNVNALELDDSALYLCASSLVTGRGEKLFFGSGTQLSVL.

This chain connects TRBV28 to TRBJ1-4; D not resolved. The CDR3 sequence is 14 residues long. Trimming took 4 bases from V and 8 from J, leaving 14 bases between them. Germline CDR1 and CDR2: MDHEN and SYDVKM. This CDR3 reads CASSSSDFSEKLFF. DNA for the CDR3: TGTGCCAGCAGTTCCTCGGACTTTTCGGAAAAACTGTTTTTT.

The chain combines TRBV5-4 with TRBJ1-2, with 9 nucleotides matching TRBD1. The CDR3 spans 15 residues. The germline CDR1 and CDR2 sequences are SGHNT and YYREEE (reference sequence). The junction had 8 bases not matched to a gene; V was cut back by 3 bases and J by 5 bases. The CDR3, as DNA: TGTGCCAGCAGCTCCCCGACAGGGGGTTCGTATGGCTACACCTTC. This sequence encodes CASSSPTGGSYGYTF. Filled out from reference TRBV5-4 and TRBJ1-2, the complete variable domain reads ETGVTQSPTHLIKTRGQQVTLRCSSQSGHNTVSWYQQALGQGPQFIFQYYREEENGRGNFPPRFSGLQFPNYSSELNVNALELDDSALYLCASSSPTGGSYGYTFGSGTRLTVV.

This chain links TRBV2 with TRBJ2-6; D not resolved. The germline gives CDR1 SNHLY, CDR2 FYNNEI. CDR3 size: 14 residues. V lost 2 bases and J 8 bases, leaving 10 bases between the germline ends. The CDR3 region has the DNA TGTGCCAGCAGTGAAAGGCTGGAGTCCAACGTCCTGACTTTC. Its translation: CASSERLESNVLTF.

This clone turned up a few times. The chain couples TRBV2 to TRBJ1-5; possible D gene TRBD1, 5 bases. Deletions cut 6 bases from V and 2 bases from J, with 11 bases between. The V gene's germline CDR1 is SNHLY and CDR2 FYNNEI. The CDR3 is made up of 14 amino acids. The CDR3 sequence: CASSYGQGNQPQHF. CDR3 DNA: TGTGCCAGCAGCTACGGACAAGGCAATCAGCCCCAGCATTTT. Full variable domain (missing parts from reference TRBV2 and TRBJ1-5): EPEVTQTPSHQVTQMGQEVILRCVPISNHLYFYWYRQILGQKVEFLVSFYNNEISEKSEIFDDQFSVERPDGSNFTLKIRSTKLEDSAMYFCASSYGQGNQPQHFGDGTRLSIL.

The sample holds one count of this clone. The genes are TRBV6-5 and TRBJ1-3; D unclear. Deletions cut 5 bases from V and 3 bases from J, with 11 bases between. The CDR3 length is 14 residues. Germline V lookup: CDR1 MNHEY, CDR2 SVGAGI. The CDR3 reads CASSLRADGNTIYF. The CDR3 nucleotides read TGTGCCAGCAGTCTTCGAGCCGATGGAAACACCATATATTTT.

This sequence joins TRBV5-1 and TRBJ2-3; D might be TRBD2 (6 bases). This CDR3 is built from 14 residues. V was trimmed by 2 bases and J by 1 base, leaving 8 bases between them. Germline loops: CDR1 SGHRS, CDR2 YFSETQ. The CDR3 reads CASSLRRGTDTQYF. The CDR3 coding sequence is TGCGCCAGCAGCTTACGGAGGGGCACAGATACGCAGTATTTT.

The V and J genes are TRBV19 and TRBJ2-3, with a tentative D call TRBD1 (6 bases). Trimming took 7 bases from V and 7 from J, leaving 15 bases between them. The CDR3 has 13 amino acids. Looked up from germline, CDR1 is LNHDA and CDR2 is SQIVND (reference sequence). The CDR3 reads CASNSQGKNTQYF. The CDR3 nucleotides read TGTGCCAGTAATTCCCAGGGGAAAAATACGCAGTATTTT.